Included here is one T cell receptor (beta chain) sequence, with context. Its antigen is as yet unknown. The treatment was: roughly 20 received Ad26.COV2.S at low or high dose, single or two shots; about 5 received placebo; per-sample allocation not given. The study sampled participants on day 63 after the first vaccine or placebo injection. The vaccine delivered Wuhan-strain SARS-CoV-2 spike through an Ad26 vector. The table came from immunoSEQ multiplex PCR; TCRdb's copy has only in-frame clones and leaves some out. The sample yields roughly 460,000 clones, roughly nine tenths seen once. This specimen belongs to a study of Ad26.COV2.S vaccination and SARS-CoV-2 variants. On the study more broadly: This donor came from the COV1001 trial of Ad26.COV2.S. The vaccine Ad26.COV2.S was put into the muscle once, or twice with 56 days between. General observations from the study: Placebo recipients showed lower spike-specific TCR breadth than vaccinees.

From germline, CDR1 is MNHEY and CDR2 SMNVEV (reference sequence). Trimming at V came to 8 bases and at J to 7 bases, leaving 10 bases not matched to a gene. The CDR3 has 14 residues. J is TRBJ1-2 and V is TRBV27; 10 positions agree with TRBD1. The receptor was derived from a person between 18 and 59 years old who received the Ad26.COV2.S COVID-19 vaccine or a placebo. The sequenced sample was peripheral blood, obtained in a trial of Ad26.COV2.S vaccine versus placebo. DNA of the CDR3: TGTGCCAGCGGCCCCGACAGGGGGCGCGTTGGCTACACCTTC. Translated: CASGPDRGRVGYTF.